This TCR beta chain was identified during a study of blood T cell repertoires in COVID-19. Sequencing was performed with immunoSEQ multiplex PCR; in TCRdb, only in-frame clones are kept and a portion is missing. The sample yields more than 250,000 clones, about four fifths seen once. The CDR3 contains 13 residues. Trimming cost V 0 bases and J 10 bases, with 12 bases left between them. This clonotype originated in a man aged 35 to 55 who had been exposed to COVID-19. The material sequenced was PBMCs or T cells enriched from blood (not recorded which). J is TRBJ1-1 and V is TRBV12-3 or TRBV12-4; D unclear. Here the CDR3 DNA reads TGTGCCAGCAGTTTAGCGCTAACCCACCGAGCTTTCTTT. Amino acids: CASSLALTHRAFF.